This T cell receptor (beta chain) originates from a study of blood T cell repertoires in COVID-19. This clone came up a few times. Measured with immunoSEQ multiplex PCR; TCRdb has only the in-frame clones, and not every one. Among about 71,000 clones, roughly 87% were seen once, and the ten largest hold roughly an eighth. Germline V gene lookup returns CDR1 MNHEY and CDR2 SMNVEV (reference sequence). V shed 2 bases and J shed 5 bases, with 12 bases lying between them. The CDR3 extends over 14 amino acids. The specimen sequenced was peripheral blood. This TCR was recovered from a woman aged 80 or older with acute or convalescent COVID-19. The gene calls are TRBV27 and TRBJ2-5, with D uncertain. In nucleotides, the CDR3 is TGTGCCAGCAGTTTAGCCGGAGTCGGTGAGACCCAGTACTTC. Translation gives CASSLAGVGETQYF.